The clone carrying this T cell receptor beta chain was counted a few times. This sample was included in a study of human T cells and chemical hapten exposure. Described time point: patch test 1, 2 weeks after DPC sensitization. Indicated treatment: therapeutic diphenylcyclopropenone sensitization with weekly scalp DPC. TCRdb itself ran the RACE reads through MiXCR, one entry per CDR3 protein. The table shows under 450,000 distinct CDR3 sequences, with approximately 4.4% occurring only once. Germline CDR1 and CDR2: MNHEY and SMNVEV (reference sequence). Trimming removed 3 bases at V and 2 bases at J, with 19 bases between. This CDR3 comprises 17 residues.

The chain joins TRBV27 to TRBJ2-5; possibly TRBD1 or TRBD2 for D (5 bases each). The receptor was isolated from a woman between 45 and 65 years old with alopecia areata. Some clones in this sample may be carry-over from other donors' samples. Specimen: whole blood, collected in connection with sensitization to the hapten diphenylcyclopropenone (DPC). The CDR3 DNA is TGTGCCAGCAGTTTTGTTCTCCGCGAGGGGTTTCAAGAGACCCAGTACTTC. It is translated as CASSFVLREGFQETQYF.